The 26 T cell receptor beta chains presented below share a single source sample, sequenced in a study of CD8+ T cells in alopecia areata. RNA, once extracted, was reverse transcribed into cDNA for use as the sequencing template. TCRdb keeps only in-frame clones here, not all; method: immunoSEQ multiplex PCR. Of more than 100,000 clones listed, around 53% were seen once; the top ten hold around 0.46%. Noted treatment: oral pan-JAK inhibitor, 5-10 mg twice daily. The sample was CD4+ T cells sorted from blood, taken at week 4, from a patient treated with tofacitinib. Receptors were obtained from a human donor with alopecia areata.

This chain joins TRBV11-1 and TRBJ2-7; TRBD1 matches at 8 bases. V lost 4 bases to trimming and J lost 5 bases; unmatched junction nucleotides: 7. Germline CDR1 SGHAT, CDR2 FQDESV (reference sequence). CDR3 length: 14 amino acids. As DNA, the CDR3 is TGTGCCAGCAGCTCTGGACAGGGCTTCCACGAGCAGTACTTC. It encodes CASSSGQGFHEQYF.

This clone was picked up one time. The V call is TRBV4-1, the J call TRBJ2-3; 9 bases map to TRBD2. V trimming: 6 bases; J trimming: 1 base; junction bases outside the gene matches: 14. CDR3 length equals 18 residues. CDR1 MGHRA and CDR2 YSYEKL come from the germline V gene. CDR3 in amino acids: CASRTPPERGDGTDTQYF. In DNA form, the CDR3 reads TGCGCCAGCAGGACTCCTCCGGAGCGGGGGGATGGCACAGATACGCAGTATTTT.

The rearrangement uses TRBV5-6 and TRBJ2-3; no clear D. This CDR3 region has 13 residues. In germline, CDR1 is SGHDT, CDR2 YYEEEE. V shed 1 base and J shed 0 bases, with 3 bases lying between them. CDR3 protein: CASSLTSTDTQYF. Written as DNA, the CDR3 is TGTGCCAGCAGCTTGACTAGCACAGATACGCAGTATTTT.

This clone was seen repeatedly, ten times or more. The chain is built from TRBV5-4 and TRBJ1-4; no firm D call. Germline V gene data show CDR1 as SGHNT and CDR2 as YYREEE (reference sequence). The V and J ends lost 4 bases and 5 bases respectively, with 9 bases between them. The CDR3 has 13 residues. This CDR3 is CASSIGLNEKLFF. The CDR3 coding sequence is TGTGCCAGCAGCATTGGACTAAATGAAAAACTGTTTTTT.

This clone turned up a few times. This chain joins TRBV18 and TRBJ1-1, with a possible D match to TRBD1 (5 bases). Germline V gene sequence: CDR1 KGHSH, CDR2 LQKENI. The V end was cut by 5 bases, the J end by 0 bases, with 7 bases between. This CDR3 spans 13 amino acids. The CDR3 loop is CASSDSLNTEAFF. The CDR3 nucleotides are TGTGCCAGCTCAGACAGCCTGAACACTGAAGCTTTCTTT.

CDR3 sequence: CAWSTVQTIGSTEAFF. DNA of the CDR3: TGTGCCTGGAGTACAGTTCAGACAATAGGATCCACTGAAGCTTTCTTT. The chain links TRBV30 to TRBJ1-1, with D unclear. Germline assignment: CDR1 GTSNPN and CDR2 SVGIG (reference sequence). The V end lost 2 bases, the J end lost 4 bases, and 20 bases lay between the germline ends. The CDR3 runs 16 residues.

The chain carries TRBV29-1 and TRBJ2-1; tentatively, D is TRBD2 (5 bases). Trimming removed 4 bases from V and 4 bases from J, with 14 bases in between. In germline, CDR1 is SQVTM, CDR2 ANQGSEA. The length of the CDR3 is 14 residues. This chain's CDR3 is CSVGGALTYNEQFF. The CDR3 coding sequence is TGCAGCGTTGGGGGAGCGTTAACGTACAATGAGCAGTTCTTC.

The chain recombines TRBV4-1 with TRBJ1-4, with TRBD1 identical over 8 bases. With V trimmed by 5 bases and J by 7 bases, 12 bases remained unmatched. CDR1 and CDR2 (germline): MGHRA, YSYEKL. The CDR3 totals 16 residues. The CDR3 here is CASSAQPGGRGEKLFF. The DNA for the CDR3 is TGCGCCAGCAGCGCGCAGCCAGGGGGCCGAGGTGAAAAACTGTTTTTT.

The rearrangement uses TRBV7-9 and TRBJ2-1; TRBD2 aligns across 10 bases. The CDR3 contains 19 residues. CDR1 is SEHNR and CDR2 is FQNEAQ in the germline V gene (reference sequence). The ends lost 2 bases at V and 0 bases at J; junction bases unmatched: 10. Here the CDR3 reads CASSLRSSGSPFSYNEQFF. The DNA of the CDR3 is TGTGCCAGCAGCTTAAGGTCTAGCGGGAGCCCATTCTCCTACAATGAGCAGTTCTTC. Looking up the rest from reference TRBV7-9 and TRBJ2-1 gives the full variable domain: DTGVSQNPRHKITKRGQNVTFRCDPISEHNRLYWYRQTLGQGPEFLTYFQNEAQLEKSRLLSDRFSAERPKGSFSTLEIQRTEQGDSAMYLCASSLRSSGSPFSYNEQFFGPGTRLTVL.

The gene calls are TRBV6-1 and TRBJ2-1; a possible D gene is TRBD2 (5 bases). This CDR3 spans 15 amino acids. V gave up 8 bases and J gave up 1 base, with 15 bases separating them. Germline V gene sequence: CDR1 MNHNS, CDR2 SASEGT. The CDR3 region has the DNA TGTGCCAGCCGTCTCACTAGGGATTCCTACAATGAGCAGTTCTTC. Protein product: CASRLTRDSYNEQFF.

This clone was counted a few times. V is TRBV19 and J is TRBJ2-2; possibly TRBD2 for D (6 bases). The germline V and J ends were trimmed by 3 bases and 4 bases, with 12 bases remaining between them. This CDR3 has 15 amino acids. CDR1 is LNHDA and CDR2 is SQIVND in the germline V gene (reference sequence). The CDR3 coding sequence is TGTGCCAGTAGTATGGTGAGGGGAGGCACCGGGGAGCTGTTTTTT. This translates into CASSMVRGGTGELFF.

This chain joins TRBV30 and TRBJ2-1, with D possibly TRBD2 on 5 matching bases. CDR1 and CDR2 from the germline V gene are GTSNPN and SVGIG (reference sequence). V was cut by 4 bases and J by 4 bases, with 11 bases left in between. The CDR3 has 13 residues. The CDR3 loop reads CAWTSPGYNEQFF. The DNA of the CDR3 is TGTGCCTGGACCTCCCCGGGATACAATGAGCAGTTCTTC.

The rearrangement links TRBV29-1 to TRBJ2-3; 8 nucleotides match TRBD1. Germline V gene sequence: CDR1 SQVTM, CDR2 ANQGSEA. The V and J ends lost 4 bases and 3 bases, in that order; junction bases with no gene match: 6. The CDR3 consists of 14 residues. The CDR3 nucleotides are TGCAGCGTTGGGCAGGGGGCTATGACAGATACGCAGTATTTT. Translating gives CSVGQGAMTDTQYF.

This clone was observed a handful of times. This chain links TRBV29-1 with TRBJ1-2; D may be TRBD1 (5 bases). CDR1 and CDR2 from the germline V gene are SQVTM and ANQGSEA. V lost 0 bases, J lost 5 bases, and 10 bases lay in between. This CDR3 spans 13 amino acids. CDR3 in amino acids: CSVEEGRGYGYTF. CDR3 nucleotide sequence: TGCAGCGTTGAAGAAGGGAGGGGTTATGGCTACACCTTC.

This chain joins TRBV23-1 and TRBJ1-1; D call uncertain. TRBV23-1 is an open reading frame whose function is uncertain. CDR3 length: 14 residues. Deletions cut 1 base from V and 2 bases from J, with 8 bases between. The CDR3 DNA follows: TGCGCCAGCAGTCAATGGTGGGGAAACACTGAAGCTTTCTTT. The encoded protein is CASSQWWGNTEAFF.

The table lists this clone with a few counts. The CDR3 coding sequence is TGCGCCAGCAGCCCAGGGCCACCGCGGTCCTATAATTCACCCCTCCACTTT. Residues: CASSPGPPRSYNSPLHF. This chain connects TRBV4-1 to TRBJ1-6; TRBD1 is a possible D gene (5 bases). V lost 4 bases and J 1 base, leaving 14 bases between the germline ends. This CDR3 region has 17 residues. Germline CDR1 MGHRA, CDR2 YSYEKL.

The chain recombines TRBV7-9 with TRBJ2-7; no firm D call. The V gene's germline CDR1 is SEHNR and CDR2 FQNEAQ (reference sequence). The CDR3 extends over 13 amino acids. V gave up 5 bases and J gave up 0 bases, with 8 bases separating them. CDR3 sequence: CASSQQNSYEQYF. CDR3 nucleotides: TGTGCCAGCAGCCAACAAAACTCCTACGAGCAGTACTTC.

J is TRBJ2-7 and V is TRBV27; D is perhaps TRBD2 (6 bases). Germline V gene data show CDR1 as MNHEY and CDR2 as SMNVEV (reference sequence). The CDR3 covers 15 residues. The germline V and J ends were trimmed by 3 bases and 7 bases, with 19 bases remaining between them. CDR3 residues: CASSFGAGRAGEQYF. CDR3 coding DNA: TGTGCCAGCAGTTTTGGAGCCGGGCGGGCGGGGGAGCAGTACTTC.

As DNA, the CDR3 is TGTGCCAGCATCCTTCAACGGTGGCCGGCTAGCACAGATACGCAGTATTTT. The encoded protein is CASILQRWPASTDTQYF. The chain recombines TRBV7-8 with TRBJ2-3; D is undetermined. Trimming took off 7 bases at V and 0 bases at J, with 20 bases between the two ends. The germline gives CDR1 SGHVS, CDR2 FQNEAQ. The CDR3 runs to 17 residues.

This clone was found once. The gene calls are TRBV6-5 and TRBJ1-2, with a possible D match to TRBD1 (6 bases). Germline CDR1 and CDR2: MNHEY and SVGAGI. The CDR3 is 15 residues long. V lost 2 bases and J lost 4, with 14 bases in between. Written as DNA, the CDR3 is TGTGCCAGCAGTTACGGGCCGACAGGAACCTATGGCTACACCTTC. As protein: CASSYGPTGTYGYTF.

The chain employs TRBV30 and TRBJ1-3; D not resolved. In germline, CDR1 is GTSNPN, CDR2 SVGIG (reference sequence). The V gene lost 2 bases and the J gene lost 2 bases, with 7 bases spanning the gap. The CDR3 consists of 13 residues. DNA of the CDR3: TGTGCCTGGAGTATGATTACTGGAAACACCATATATTTT. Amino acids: CAWSMITGNTIYF.

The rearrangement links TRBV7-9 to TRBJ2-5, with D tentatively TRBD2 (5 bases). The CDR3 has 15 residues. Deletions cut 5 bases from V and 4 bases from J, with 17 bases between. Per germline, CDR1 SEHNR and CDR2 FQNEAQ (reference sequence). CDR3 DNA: TGTGCCAGCAGCGTGAAACTAGGTTGGGGAGAGACCCAGTACTTC. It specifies CASSVKLGWGETQYF.

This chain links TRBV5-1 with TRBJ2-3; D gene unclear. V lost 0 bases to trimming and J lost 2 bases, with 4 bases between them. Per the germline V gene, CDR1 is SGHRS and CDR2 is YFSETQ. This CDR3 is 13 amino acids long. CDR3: CASSLGLTDTQYF. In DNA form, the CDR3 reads TGCGCCAGCAGCTTGGGTCTCACAGATACGCAGTATTTT.

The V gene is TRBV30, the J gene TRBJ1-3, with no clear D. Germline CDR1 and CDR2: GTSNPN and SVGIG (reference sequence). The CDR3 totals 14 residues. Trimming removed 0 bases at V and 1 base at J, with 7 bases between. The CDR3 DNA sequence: TGTGCCTGGAGTGTGTCAAAATCTGGAAACACCATATATTTT. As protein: CAWSVSKSGNTIYF. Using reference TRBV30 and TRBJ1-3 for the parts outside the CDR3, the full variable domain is SQTIHQWPATLVQPVGSPLSLECTVEGTSNPNLYWYRQAAGRGLQLLFYSVGIGQISSEVPQNLSASRPQDRQFILSSKKLLLSDSGFYLCAWSVSKSGNTIYFGEGSWLTVV.

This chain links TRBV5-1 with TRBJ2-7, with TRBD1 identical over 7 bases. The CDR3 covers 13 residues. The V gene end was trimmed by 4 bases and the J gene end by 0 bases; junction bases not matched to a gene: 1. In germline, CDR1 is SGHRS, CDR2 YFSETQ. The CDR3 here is CASSGDSSYEQYF. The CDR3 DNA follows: TGCGCCAGCAGCGGGGACAGCTCCTACGAGCAGTACTTC.

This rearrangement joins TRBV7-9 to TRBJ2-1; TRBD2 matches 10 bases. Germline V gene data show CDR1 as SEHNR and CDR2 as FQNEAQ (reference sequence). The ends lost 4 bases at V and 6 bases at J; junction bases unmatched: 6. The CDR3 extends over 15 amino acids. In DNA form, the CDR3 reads TGTGCCAGCAGCTCCGGGACTAGCGTCACCAATGAGCAGTTCTTC. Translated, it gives CASSSGTSVTNEQFF.